The rows below give T cell receptor beta chains drawn from one sample of a study of T cell responses to AZD1222 COVID-19 vaccine. Assay used: immunoSEQ multiplex PCR; TCRdb lists only in-frame clones, some missing. The sample carries about 150,000 clones, 75% to 90% recorded once. The starting material was peripheral blood, obtained after recovery from COVID-19. The receptors shown here come from an adult who had recovered from COVID-19. Both conserved end residues are part of each CDR3.

cdr3_aa: CASAGQGGGSYNEQFF; v_call: TRBV11-3; j_call: TRBJ2-1
cdr3_aa: CASGRDRANTGELFF; v_call: TRBV25-1; j_call: TRBJ2-2
cdr3_aa: CASSQRGRYEQYF; v_call: TRBV5-4; j_call: TRBJ2-7
cdr3_aa: CASSRVYDGTQYF; v_call: TRBV14; j_call: TRBJ2-5
cdr3_aa: CASRPSGGKGNTIYF; v_call: TRBV7-9; j_call: TRBJ1-3
cdr3_aa: CASRLTGRKGNQPQHF; v_call: TRBV28; j_call: TRBJ1-5
cdr3_aa: CSVRTGGENTEAFF; v_call: TRBV29-1; j_call: TRBJ1-1
cdr3_aa: CASSPRGGYGYTF; v_call: TRBV7-9; j_call: TRBJ1-2
cdr3_aa: CASSSWAGGGNEQFF; v_call: TRBV5-4; j_call: TRBJ2-1
cdr3_aa: CASSELGFTGELFF; v_call: TRBV25-1; j_call: TRBJ2-2
cdr3_aa: CAISEQQGMGEKLFF; v_call: TRBV10-3; j_call: TRBJ1-4
cdr3_aa: CAIRYYRGIGATNYGYTF; v_call: TRBV10-3; j_call: TRBJ1-2
cdr3_aa: CASGWIHRDRGPNTGELFF; v_call: TRBV12-5; j_call: TRBJ2-2
cdr3_aa: CASRTGGTEAFF; v_call: TRBV7-2; j_call: TRBJ1-1
cdr3_aa: CASSGAGGRAEETQYF; v_call: TRBV5-1; j_call: TRBJ2-5
cdr3_aa: CATSASGNLNYGYTF; v_call: TRBV24-1; j_call: TRBJ1-2
cdr3_aa: CAISDSSGADGELFF; v_call: TRBV10-3; j_call: TRBJ2-2
cdr3_aa: CASSQGWGAAEAFF; v_call: TRBV14; j_call: TRBJ1-1
cdr3_aa: CASSISPQETQYF; v_call: TRBV5-1; j_call: TRBJ2-5
cdr3_aa: CASSSGQTPSEQYF; v_call: TRBV6-5; j_call: TRBJ2-7
cdr3_aa: CASSLPGLGRGTEAFF; v_call: TRBV28; j_call: TRBJ1-1
cdr3_aa: CASSWTGGNSPLHF; v_call: TRBV5-6; j_call: TRBJ1-6
cdr3_aa: CASSVAGGHNTGELFF; v_call: TRBV27; j_call: TRBJ2-2
cdr3_aa: CASSTRATEAFF; v_call: TRBV6-1; j_call: TRBJ1-1
cdr3_aa: CASSVGLADYNEQFF; v_call: TRBV9; j_call: TRBJ2-1
cdr3_aa: CASSLDRSTDTQYF; v_call: TRBV5-4; j_call: TRBJ2-3
cdr3_aa: CASSYYSARETQYF; v_call: TRBV9; j_call: TRBJ2-5
cdr3_aa: CASSPRGQGNTGELFF; v_call: TRBV6-6; j_call: TRBJ2-2